The rows below give T cell receptor beta chains drawn from one sample of a study of identical twins. TCRdb itself ran the 5' RACE reads through MiXCR, one entry per CDR3 protein. The sample has over 500,000 distinct CDR3 sequences, roughly a fifth seen once. Separately, the same data were catalogued under a study of T cells expressing NK-cell markers.

The material sequenced was CD4+ T cells sorted from blood. These TCRs come from a woman aged 18-29 years in good health. The CDR3 runs from the conserved cysteine through the conserved F or W. D genes are given only for firm matches. Only part of the rows carry a size: once, few, many, or a class if the clone is expanded.

>TRBJ2-7|-|-|TRBV5-1
TGCGCCAGCAGCTTGGAGGAGGGAACGGGCGAGCAGTACTTC
CASSLEEGTGEQYF
>TRBJ1-2|-|-|TRBV6-1
TGTGCCAGCAAGGGCTGGGGGACAAATGGCTACACCTTC
CASKGWGTNGYTF
>TRBJ2-1|few|TRBD2|TRBV6-5
TGTGCCAGCAGTTACGCTAGCGGGAGCTATGAGCAGTTCTTC
CASSYASGSYEQFF
>TRBJ1-1|few|-|TRBV20-1
TGCAGTGCTAGAGTAGATATGACGAACACTGAAGCTTTCTTT
CSARVDMTNTEAFF
>TRBJ1-2|many|-|TRBV14
TGTGCCAGCAGCCTACAACTTACCGATGGCTACACCTTC
CASSLQLTDGYTF
>TRBJ1-1|-|-|TRBV12-5
TGTGCTAGTGGTTCAAGTATGAACACTGAAGCTTTCTTT
CASGSSMNTEAFF
>TRBJ2-7|-|-|TRBV3-1
TGTGCCAGCAGCCAAGGGCCTAGGGGCGAGCAGTACTTC
CASSQGPRGEQYF
>TRBJ2-3|-|-|TRBV20-1
TGCAGTGCTAAGGACGGGTCTAGCACAGATACGCAGTATTTT
CSAKDGSSTDTQYF
>TRBJ2-5|-|-|TRBV20-1
TGCAGTGCTGGGGGGACAGACCAAGAGACCCAGTACTTC
CSAGGTDQETQYF
>TRBJ2-7|-|TRBD2|TRBV6-1
TGTGCCAGCAGCGTGGGACTAGCGGGGCTCGAGCAGTACTTC
CASSVGLAGLEQYF
>TRBJ1-2|-|-|TRBV20-1
TGCAGTGCTAGAGATACCCCTAACTATGGCTACACCTTC
CSARDTPNYGYTF
>TRBJ2-7|many|-|TRBV7-3
TGTGCCAGCAGCCTGAAGGGTGACGAGCAGTACTTC
CASSLKGDEQYF
>TRBJ1-2|once|-|TRBV7-2
TGTGCCAGCAGCCCTGGACAGACTTCGGGCTATGGCTACACCTTC
CASSPGQTSGYGYTF
>TRBJ2-1|-|-|TRBV12-3/TRBV12-4
TGTGCCAGCAGTCAAAGACCACAGGGTCAGGACAATGAGCAGTTCTTC
CASSQRPQGQDNEQFF
>TRBJ2-1|-|-|TRBV12-3/TRBV12-4
TGTGCCAGCAGTTTCGTCGGACCCGGGGACAATGAGCAGTTCTTC
CASSFVGPGDNEQFF
>TRBJ2-3|-|-|TRBV5-1
TGCGCCAGCACGTCGGGAGCTACGCCAGATACGCAGTATTTT
CASTSGATPDTQYF
>TRBJ2-5|-|-|TRBV6-2/TRBV6-3
TGTGCCAGCAGCCGTCCCTTGGGTGACAATGAAGAGACCCAGTACTTC
CASSRPLGDNEETQYF
>TRBJ1-1|once|TRBD1|TRBV20-1
TGCAGTGCCAGGGGGGTTGCCACTGAAGCTTTCTTT
CSARGVATEAFF
>TRBJ1-1|-|-|TRBV12-3/TRBV12-4
TGTGCCAGCAGCCCGGGCCCTAAGGCCACTGAAGCTTTCTTT
CASSPGPKATEAFF
>TRBJ2-2|few|-|TRBV20-1
TGCAGTGCTAGGGGGAGGACCGGGGAGCTGTTTTTT
CSARGRTGELFF
>TRBJ2-5|few|TRBD2|TRBV20-1
TGCAGTGCTCTTGGACTAGCGGGAGTGGGGACCCAGTACTTC
CSALGLAGVGTQYF
>TRBJ2-3|few|-|TRBV30
TGTGCCTGGAGCGGCTACTCCACAGATACGCAGTATTTT
CAWSGYSTDTQYF
>TRBJ2-1|-|-|TRBV5-1
TGCGCCAGCCGCTACTTAGGGGGACGTAATGAGCAGTTCTTC
CASRYLGGRNEQFF
>TRBJ2-7|-|-|TRBV15
TGTGCCACCAGCAGAGGGGCTGGGTCCTACGAGCAGTACTTC
CATSRGAGSYEQYF
>TRBJ1-4|-|TRBD1|TRBV6-1
TGTGCCAGCAGGGATTCGACAGGGCGGGATGAAAAACTGTTTTTT
CASRDSTGRDEKLFF
>TRBJ2-7|few|TRBD2|TRBV18
TGTGCCAGCTCACCACGGGAGGGGTCTAAGGTCGAGCAGTACTTC
CASSPREGSKVEQYF
>TRBJ2-3|-|-|TRBV20-1
TGCAGTGCTCACGAGGACAGAGATACGCAGTATTTT
CSAHEDRDTQYF
>TRBJ1-5|few|-|TRBV27
TGTGCCAGCAGTCGGCAATATAGCAATCAGCCCCAGCATTTT
CASSRQYSNQPQHF
>TRBJ2-1|-|TRBD1|TRBV7-9
TGTGCCAGCAGCCCGAGACAGGGGGAATTCAATGAGCAGTTCTTC
CASSPRQGEFNEQFF
>TRBJ2-3|few|TRBD2|TRBV15
TGTGCCACCAGCTCTATGATAGCGGGAGGGGGCACAGATACGCAGTATTTT
CATSSMIAGGGTDTQYF
>TRBJ1-2|-|-|TRBV7-9
TGTGCCAGCAGCTTATCGGGTAGCGATGGCTACACCTTC
CASSLSGSDGYTF
>TRBJ1-1|few|-|TRBV5-5
TGTGCCAGCAGCTCCCGGACGGTGATGATTTCTGAAGCTTTCTTT
CASSSRTVMISEAFF
>TRBJ2-1|few|TRBD2|TRBV12-3/TRBV12-4
TGTGCCAGCAGTTTTGGTAGCGGGAGGGGATCCTCGTACAATGAGCAGTTCTTC
CASSFGSGRGSSYNEQFF
>TRBJ2-3|few|-|TRBV24-1
TGTGCCACCAGTGATTTTGGTGATACGCAGTATTTT
CATSDFGDTQYF
>TRBJ1-5|-|TRBD1|TRBV23-1
TGCGCCAGCAGTCGAGACAGGGCTGGAGGCAATCAGCCCCAGCATTTT
CASSRDRAGGNQPQHF